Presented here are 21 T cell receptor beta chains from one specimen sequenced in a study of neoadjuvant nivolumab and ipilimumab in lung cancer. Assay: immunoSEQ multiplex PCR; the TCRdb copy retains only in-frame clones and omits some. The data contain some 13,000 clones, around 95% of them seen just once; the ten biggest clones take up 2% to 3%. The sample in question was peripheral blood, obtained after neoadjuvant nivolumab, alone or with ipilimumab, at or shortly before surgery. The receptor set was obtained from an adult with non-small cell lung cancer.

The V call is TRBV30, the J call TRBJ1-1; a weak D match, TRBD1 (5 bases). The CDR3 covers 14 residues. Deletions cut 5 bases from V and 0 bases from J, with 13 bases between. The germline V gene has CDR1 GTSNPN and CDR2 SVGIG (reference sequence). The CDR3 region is CAWAGEPMNTEAFF. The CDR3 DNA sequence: TGTGCCTGGGCGGGGGAGCCGATGAACACTGAAGCTTTCTTT.

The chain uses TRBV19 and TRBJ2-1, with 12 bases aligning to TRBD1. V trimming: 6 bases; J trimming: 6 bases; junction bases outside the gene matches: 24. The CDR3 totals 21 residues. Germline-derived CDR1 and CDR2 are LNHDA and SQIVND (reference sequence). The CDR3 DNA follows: TGTGCCAGTAGACGTAGAGGGACAGGGGGCGGTAGCGGGAGGTCATCCAATGAGCAGTTCTTC. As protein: CASRRRGTGGGSGRSSNEQFF.

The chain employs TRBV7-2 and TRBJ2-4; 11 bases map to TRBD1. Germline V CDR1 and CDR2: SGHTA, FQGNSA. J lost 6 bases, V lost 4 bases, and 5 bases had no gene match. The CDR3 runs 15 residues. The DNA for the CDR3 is TGTGCCAGCAGCTCAGGACAGGGGGCTGTAAACATTCAGTACTTC. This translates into CASSSGQGAVNIQYF.

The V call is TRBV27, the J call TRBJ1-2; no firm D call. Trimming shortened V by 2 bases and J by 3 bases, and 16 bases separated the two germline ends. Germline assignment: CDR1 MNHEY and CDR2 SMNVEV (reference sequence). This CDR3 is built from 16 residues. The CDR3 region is CASSLSRPMIDYGYTF. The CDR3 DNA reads TGTGCCAGCAGTTTAAGTCGCCCTATGATTGACTATGGCTACACCTTC.

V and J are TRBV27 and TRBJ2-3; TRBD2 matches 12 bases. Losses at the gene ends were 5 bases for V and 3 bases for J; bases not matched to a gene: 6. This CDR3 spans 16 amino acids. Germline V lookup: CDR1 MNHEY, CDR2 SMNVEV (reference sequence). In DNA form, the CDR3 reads TGTGCCAGCAGTCTAGGACTAGCGGGGCCGACAGATACGCAGTATTTT. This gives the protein CASSLGLAGPTDTQYF.

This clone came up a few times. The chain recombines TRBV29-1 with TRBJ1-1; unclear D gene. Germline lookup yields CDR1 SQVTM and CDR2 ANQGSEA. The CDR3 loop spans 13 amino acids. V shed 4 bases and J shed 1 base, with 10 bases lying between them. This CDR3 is CSVGQEWNTEAFF. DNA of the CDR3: TGCAGCGTTGGACAAGAATGGAACACTGAAGCTTTCTTT.

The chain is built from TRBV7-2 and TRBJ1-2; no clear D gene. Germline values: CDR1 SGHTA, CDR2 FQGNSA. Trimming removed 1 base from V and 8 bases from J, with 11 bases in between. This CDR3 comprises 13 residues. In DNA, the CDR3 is TGTGCCAGCAGCTTAGATCTCAAATCGGGCTACACCTTC. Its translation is CASSLDLKSGYTF.

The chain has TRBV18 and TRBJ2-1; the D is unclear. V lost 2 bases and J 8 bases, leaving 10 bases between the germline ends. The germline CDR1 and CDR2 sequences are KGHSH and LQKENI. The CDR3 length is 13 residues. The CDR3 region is CASSPNQVDEQFF. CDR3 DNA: TGTGCCAGCTCACCAAATCAGGTTGATGAGCAGTTCTTC. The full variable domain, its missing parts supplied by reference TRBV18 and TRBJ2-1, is NAGVMQNPRHLVRRRGQEARLRCSPMKGHSHVYWYRQLPEEGLKFMVYLQKENIIDESGMPKERFSAEFPKEGPSILRIQQVVRGDSAAYFCASSPNQVDEQFFGPGTRLTVL.

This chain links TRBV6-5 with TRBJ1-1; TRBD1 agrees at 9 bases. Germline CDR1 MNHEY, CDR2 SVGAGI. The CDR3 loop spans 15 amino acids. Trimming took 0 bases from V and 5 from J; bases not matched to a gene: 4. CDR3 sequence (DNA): TGTGCCAGCAGTTACTCGACAGGGGGGGAAACTGAAGCTTTCTTT. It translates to CASSYSTGGETEAFF.

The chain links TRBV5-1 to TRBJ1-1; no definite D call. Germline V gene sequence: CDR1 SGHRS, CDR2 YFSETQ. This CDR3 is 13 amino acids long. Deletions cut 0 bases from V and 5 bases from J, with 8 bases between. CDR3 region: CASSLAGETEAFF. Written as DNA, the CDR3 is TGCGCCAGCAGCTTGGCCGGGGAGACTGAAGCTTTCTTT.

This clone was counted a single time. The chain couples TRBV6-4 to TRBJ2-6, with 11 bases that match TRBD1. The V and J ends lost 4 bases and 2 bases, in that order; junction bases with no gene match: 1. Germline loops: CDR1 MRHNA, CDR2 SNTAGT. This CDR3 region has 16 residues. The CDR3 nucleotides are TGTGCCAGCAGTGGGACAGGGGGCGCTGGGGCCAACGTCCTGACTTTC. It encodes CASSGTGGAGANVLTF.

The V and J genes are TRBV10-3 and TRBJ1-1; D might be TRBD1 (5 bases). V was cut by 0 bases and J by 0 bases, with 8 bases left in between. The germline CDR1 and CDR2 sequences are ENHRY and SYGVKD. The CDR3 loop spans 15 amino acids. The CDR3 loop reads CAISESPGMNTEAFF. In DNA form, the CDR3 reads TGTGCCATCAGTGAGTCCCCAGGGATGAACACTGAAGCTTTCTTT.

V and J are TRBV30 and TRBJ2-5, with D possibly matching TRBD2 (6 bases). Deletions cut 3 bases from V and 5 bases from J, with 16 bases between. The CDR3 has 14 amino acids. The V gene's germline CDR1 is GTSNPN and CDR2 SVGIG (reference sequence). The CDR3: CAWSGAGSPETQYF. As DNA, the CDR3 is TGTGCCTGGAGCGGTGCGGGATCCCCGGAGACCCAGTACTTC.

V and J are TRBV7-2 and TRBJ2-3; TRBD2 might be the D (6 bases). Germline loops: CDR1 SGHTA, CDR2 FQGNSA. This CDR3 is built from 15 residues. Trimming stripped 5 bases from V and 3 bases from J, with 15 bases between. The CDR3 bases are TGTGCCAGCAGCCTCAGACTAGGGAGTACAGATACGCAGTATTTT. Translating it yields CASSLRLGSTDTQYF.

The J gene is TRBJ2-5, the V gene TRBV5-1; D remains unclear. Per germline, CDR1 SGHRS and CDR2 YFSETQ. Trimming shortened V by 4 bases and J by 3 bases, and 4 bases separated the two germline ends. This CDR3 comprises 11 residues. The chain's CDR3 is CASSKEETQYF. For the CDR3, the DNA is TGCGCCAGCAGCAAGGAAGAGACCCAGTACTTC.

The CDR3 loop reads CASSLADRSYEQYF. The CDR3 region has the DNA TGTGCCAGCAGTTTAGCGGACAGAAGCTACGAGCAGTACTTC. The genes are TRBV27 and TRBJ2-7; D might be TRBD1 (6 bases). In germline, CDR1 is MNHEY, CDR2 SMNVEV (reference sequence). The V gene lost 2 bases and the J gene lost 3 bases, with 11 bases spanning the gap. This CDR3 region has 14 residues.

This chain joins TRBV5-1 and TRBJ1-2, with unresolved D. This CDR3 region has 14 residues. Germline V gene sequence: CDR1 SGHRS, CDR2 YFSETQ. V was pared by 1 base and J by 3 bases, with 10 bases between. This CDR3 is CASSLSRQDYGYTF. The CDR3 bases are TGCGCCAGCAGCTTGAGTCGGCAGGACTATGGCTACACCTTC.

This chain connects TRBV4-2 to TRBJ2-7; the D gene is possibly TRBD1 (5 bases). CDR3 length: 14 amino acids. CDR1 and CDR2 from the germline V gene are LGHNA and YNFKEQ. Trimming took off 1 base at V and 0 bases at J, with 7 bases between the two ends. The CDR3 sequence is CASSQVRGSYEQYF. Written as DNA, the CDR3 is TGTGCCAGCAGCCAAGTTAGGGGCTCCTACGAGCAGTACTTC.

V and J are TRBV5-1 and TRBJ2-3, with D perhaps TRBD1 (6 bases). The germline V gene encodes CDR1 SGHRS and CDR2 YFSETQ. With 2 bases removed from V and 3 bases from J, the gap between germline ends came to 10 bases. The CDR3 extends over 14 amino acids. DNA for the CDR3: TGCGCCAGCAGCTTAAGTAGGGGGACAGATACGCAGTATTTT. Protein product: CASSLSRGTDTQYF. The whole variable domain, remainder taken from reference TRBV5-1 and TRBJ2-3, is KAGVTQTPRYLIKTRGQQVTLSCSPISGHRSVSWYQQTPGQGLQFLFEYFSETQRNKGNFPGRFSGRQFSNSRSEMNVSTLELGDSALYLCASSLSRGTDTQYFGPGTRLTVL.

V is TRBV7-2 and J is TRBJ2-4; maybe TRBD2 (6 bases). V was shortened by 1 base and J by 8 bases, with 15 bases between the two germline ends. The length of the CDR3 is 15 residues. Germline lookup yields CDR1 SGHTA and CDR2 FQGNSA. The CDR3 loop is CASSLVFAASDIQYF. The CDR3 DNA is TGTGCCAGCAGCTTAGTTTTCGCGGCTAGCGACATTCAGTACTTC.

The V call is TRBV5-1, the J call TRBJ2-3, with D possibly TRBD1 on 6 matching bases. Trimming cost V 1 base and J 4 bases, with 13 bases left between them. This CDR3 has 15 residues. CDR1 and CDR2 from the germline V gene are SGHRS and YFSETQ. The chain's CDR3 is CASSLRQGNSDTQYF. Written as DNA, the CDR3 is TGCGCCAGCAGCTTGCGGCAGGGGAATTCAGATACGCAGTATTTT. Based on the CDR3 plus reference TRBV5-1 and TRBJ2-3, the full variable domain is KAGVTQTPRYLIKTRGQQVTLSCSPISGHRSVSWYQQTPGQGLQFLFEYFSETQRNKGNFPGRFSGRQFSNSRSEMNVSTLELGDSALYLCASSLRQGNSDTQYFGPGTRLTVL.